A single sample is the source of the 25 T cell receptor beta chains below, sequenced in a study of OX40 agonist ivuxolimab in advanced cancers. Assay used: immunoSEQ multiplex PCR; TCRdb lists only in-frame clones, some missing. The sample includes approximately 44,000 clones, 86% of them seen just once. Source: CD4+ or CD8+ T cells sorted from blood, taken in a trial of the OX40 agonist ivuxolimab. All receptors derive from an adult with an advanced solid tumor such as melanoma, head and neck, liver or kidney cancer.

The table lists this clone with a few counts. This sequence joins TRBV4-1 and TRBJ1-2; 10 bases line up with TRBD1. The CDR3 runs to 16 residues. CDR1 MGHRA and CDR2 YSYEKL come from the germline V gene. Trimming at V came to 1 base and at J to 4 bases, leaving 6 bases not matched to a gene. The CDR3 coding sequence is TGCGCCAGCAGCCAAGCCGGGACAGGGGTCGGCTATGGCTACACCTTC. Its protein is CASSQAGTGVGYGYTF.

The chain employs TRBV30 and TRBJ1-2, with 7 bases identical to TRBD1. The length of the CDR3 is 13 residues. J was trimmed by 3 bases and V by 3 bases; bases with no gene match: 4. From germline, CDR1 is GTSNPN and CDR2 SVGIG (reference sequence). The DNA for the CDR3 is TGTGCCTGGAGAGAGGGACAGCACTATGGCTACACCTTC. It translates to CAWREGQHYGYTF. The full variable domain, with the rest looked up from reference TRBV30 and TRBJ1-2, is SQTIHQWPATLVQPVGSPLSLECTVEGTSNPNLYWYRQAAGRGLQLLFYSVGIGQISSEVPQNLSASRPQDRQFILSSKKLLLSDSGFYLCAWREGQHYGYTFGSGTRLTVV.

The gene calls are TRBV11-2 and TRBJ1-3, with D hard to call. Trimming left V 8 bases short and J 0 bases short, with 14 bases between. The CDR3 is 15 amino acids. CDR1 and CDR2 (germline): SGHAT, FQNNGV. CDR3 nucleotide sequence: TGTGCCAGCCGCAAAATAGGGAACTCTGGAAACACCATATATTTT. It translates to CASRKIGNSGNTIYF.

The V call is TRBV7-2, the J call TRBJ1-2; D may be TRBD1 (5 bases). Per germline, CDR1 SGHTA and CDR2 FQGNSA. The germline V and J ends were trimmed by 1 base and 4 bases, with 10 bases remaining between them. The CDR3 covers 14 residues. Here the CDR3 DNA reads TGTGCCAGCAGCTTAGAGGCGGGGCTCTATGGCTACACCTTC. Its protein product is CASSLEAGLYGYTF.

The CDR3 loop reads CASSLPHRGQIGKESDTQYF. The DNA for the CDR3 is TGTGCCAGCAGTTTACCTCACAGGGGACAGATAGGAAAGGAGTCAGATACGCAGTATTTT. The J gene is TRBJ2-3, the V gene TRBV28; 7 bases fit TRBD1. V shed 2 bases and J 4 bases; nucleotides not matched to a gene: 21. This CDR3 comprises 20 residues. Germline CDR1 MDHEN, CDR2 SYDVKM.

The chain is built from TRBV28 and TRBJ1-2, with TRBD1 matching 12 bases. Trimming took 6 bases from V and 6 from J; bases not matched to a gene: 8. The V gene's germline CDR1 is MDHEN and CDR2 SYDVKM. The CDR3 contains 15 residues. Here the CDR3 DNA reads TGTGCCAGCAGGTCCGGGACAGGGGGCGCCCATGGCTACACCTTC. Its translation is CASRSGTGGAHGYTF.

This rearrangement joins TRBV7-2 to TRBJ2-3; either TRBD1 or TRBD2 may supply D (6 bases each). CDR3 size: 16 residues. Germline CDR1 SGHTA, CDR2 FQGNSA. Trimming took off 5 bases at V and 4 bases at J, with 19 bases between the two ends. The CDR3 region has the DNA TGTGCCAGCAGCCGAGAGCTCAGGGGACTGGCAGATACGCAGTATTTT. Protein: CASSRELRGLADTQYF.

The gene calls are TRBV28 and TRBJ1-2, with 10 positions matching TRBD1. J lost 10 bases, V lost 3 bases, and 14 bases had no gene match. This CDR3 is 16 amino acids long. Per germline, CDR1 MDHEN and CDR2 SYDVKM. CDR3 DNA sequence: TGTGCCAGCAGTTTGGAAGATTGGACAGGGGGTCGAGACTACACCTTC. Translated: CASSLEDWTGGRDYTF.

The V call is TRBV18, the J call TRBJ2-7; D perhaps matches TRBD2 (6 bases). V was pared by 0 bases and J by 6 bases, with 9 bases between. The germline CDR1 and CDR2 sequences are KGHSH and LQKENI. CDR3 length equals 13 residues. CDR3 protein: CASSPPMGGEQYF. The CDR3 DNA is TGTGCCAGCTCACCACCGATGGGAGGCGAGCAGTACTTC.

About this clone itself: The junction differs from germline at one of its ends, possibly a read error. The J gene is TRBJ2-1, the V gene TRBV6-5, with 8 bases lining up with TRBD1. The CDR3 totals 15 residues. Germline V gene data show CDR1 as MNHEY and CDR2 as SVGAGI. CDR3 in amino acids: CASSYSFPGQGGQFF. DNA of the CDR3: TGTGCCAGCAGCTACTCGTTCCCAGGACAGGGCGGGCAGTTCTTC.

This clone came up once. This chain uses TRBV19 with TRBJ2-1; no clear D. The V gene's germline CDR1 is LNHDA and CDR2 SQIVND (reference sequence). Trimming took off 1 base at V and 1 base at J, with 5 bases between the two ends. The CDR3 has 14 residues. In DNA form, the CDR3 reads TGTGCCAGTAGTATAGGGGGATCCTACAATGAGCAGTTCTTC. Translation gives CASSIGGSYNEQFF. Full variable domain (missing parts from reference TRBV19 and TRBJ2-1): DGGITQSPKYLFRKEGQNVTLSCEQNLNHDAMYWYRQDPGQGLRLIYYSQIVNDFQKGDIAEGYSVSREKKESFPLTVTSAQKNPTAFYLCASSIGGSYNEQFFGPGTRLTVL.

This sequence joins TRBV28 and TRBJ1-4; tentative D call: TRBD1 (6 bases). V dropped 6 bases and J dropped 4 bases, with 12 bases sitting between them. This CDR3 spans 14 amino acids. CDR1 MDHEN and CDR2 SYDVKM come from the germline V gene. The CDR3 DNA reads TGTGCCAGCAGAGTACAGGGAGGTAATGAAAAACTGTTTTTT. Encoded protein: CASRVQGGNEKLFF. Looking up the rest from reference TRBV28 and TRBJ1-4 gives the full variable domain: DVKVTQSSRYLVKRTGEKVFLECVQDMDHENMFWYRQDPGLGLRLIYFSYDVKMKEKGDIPEGYSVSREKKERFSLILESASTNQTSMYLCASRVQGGNEKLFFGSGTQLSVL.

V is TRBV30 and J is TRBJ1-5, with D possibly matching TRBD1 (5 bases). With 0 bases removed from V and 0 bases from J, the gap between germline ends came to 9 bases. The CDR3 has 15 amino acids. The germline CDR1 and CDR2 sequences are GTSNPN and SVGIG (reference sequence). The CDR3 spells CAWSVEGYSNQPQHF. CDR3 DNA sequence: TGTGCCTGGAGTGTAGAGGGGTATAGCAATCAGCCCCAGCATTTT.

The rearrangement links TRBV6-1 to TRBJ2-3; D is perhaps TRBD1 (5 bases). The germline V gene has CDR1 MNHNS and CDR2 SASEGT. V lost 10 bases, J lost 3 bases, and 17 bases lay in between. CDR3 length equals 14 residues. CDR3 protein: CATLRQHSTDTQYF. DNA for the CDR3: TGTGCCACCTTAAGACAGCATTCGACAGATACGCAGTATTTT.

Only a few counts were recorded for this clone. The chain uses TRBV7-9 and TRBJ2-4; D is possibly TRBD2 (6 bases). V dropped 1 base and J dropped 1 base, with 11 bases sitting between them. The CDR3 has 16 residues. Germline lookup yields CDR1 SEHNR and CDR2 FQNEAQ (reference sequence). CDR3 in DNA: TGTGCCAGCAGCTTAGGGGCGGGGCTGGCCAAAAACATTCAGTACTTC. The encoded protein is CASSLGAGLAKNIQYF.

The gene calls are TRBV5-4 and TRBJ2-7, with TRBD1 matching over 7 bases. V lost 4 bases and J lost 2; bases outside the gene matches: 15. The CDR3 is 17 residues long. Per the germline V gene, CDR1 is SGHNT and CDR2 is YYREEE (reference sequence). CDR3 protein: CASSDIASLDRPYEQYF. For the CDR3, the DNA is TGTGCCAGCAGCGATATTGCGTCCTTGGACAGGCCCTACGAGCAGTACTTC.

The count of this clone is one. The chain carries TRBV4-3 and TRBJ1-1; D unclear. The ends were cut back, 0 bases at V and 1 base at J, with 15 bases in the middle. The length of the CDR3 is 17 residues. Germline V gives CDR1 LGHNA, CDR2 YSLEER. The CDR3 region is CASSQERVGRWNTEAFF. As DNA, the CDR3 is TGCGCCAGCAGCCAAGAAAGGGTAGGGAGGTGGAACACTGAAGCTTTCTTT.

V usage is TRBV21-1 and J usage is TRBJ1-1; TRBD1 was called by the table and not checked on the DNA. TRBV21-1 constitutes a pseudogene. The CDR3 has 15 amino acids. DNA of the CDR3: TGTGCCAGCAGCACCCGACAGGGGACGGGCACTGAAGCTTTCTTT. It is translated as CASSTRQGTGTEAFF.

The rearrangement joins TRBV6-1 to TRBJ2-7, with a weak D call TRBD2 (6 bases). V lost 6 bases, J lost 1 base, and 16 bases lay in between. The CDR3 consists of 15 residues. In germline, CDR1 is MNHNS, CDR2 SASEGT. The CDR3 DNA reads TGTGCCAGCAGGAAACCTAGCGTCGGATCCTACGAGCAGTACTTC. Translating gives CASRKPSVGSYEQYF.

The V and J genes are TRBV5-4 and TRBJ2-7; no firm D call. Trimming cost V 2 bases and J 4 bases, with 16 bases left between them. The CDR3 totals 15 residues. CDR1 and CDR2 from the germline V gene are SGHNT and YYREEE (reference sequence). For the CDR3, the DNA is TGTGCCAGCAGCTTCCCCGGTCCCCGAAAGTACGAGCAGTACTTC. Translation gives CASSFPGPRKYEQYF.

The V gene is TRBV20-1, the J gene TRBJ2-5; D is undetermined. Germline values: CDR1 DFQATT, CDR2 SNEGSKA (reference sequence). Trimming removed 6 bases at V and 9 bases at J, with 11 bases between. This CDR3 comprises 10 residues. The CDR3, as DNA: TGCAGTGCCCCGACGGAGTCCCAGTACTTC. Its translation is CSAPTESQYF.

This clone showed up just a few times. This chain uses TRBV7-2 with TRBJ1-1; D remains ambiguous. CDR1 and CDR2 from the germline V gene are SGHTA and FQGNSA. Trimming left V 6 bases short and J 5 bases short, with 13 bases between. The CDR3 covers 13 residues. The CDR3 reads CASRVVLGTEAFF. CDR3 nucleotide sequence: TGTGCCAGCAGAGTTGTACTGGGGACTGAAGCTTTCTTT.

The rearrangement joins TRBV6-5 to TRBJ1-4, with D uncertain. The CDR3 is 12 amino acids. Germline V CDR1 and CDR2: MNHEY, SVGAGI. Trimming shortened V by 6 bases and J by 12 bases, and 14 bases separated the two germline ends. The CDR3 spells CASRGSGRQLFF. CDR3 bases: TGTGCCAGCAGGGGTTCAGGTCGGCAACTGTTTTTT.

This clone was picked up a small number of times. The chain joins TRBV30 to TRBJ1-4, with D possibly matching TRBD1 (6 bases). The germline V gene encodes CDR1 GTSNPN and CDR2 SVGIG (reference sequence). V lost 3 bases to trimming and J lost 5 bases, with 13 bases between them. CDR3 length: 14 amino acids. The CDR3 nucleotides are TGTGCCTGGAGCCCGCAGGGGACGAATGAAAAACTGTTTTTT. Translated, it gives CAWSPQGTNEKLFF.

The rearrangement links TRBV4-1 to TRBJ2-1; 7 nucleotides match TRBD1. The J segment lost 7 bases and the V segment lost 1 base, leaving 10 bases of the junction unmatched. This CDR3 spans 16 amino acids. Germline V lookup: CDR1 MGHRA, CDR2 YSYEKL. CDR3 region: CASSQVAWTGRNEQFF. In nucleotides, the CDR3 is TGCGCCAGCAGCCAAGTGGCATGGACAGGACGAAATGAGCAGTTCTTC.